This T cell receptor beta chain was identified during a study of T cells in Graves' hyperthyroidism and ophthalmopathy. Amplification yielded TCR beta CDR3 regions, with RNA transcripts as the source. Carried out on the TCR CDR3, a first-round RT-PCR used the HTBI primer set. TCRdb called the multiplex PCR reads again in MiXCR, with one record for every CDR3 protein. The repertoire holds hundreds of thousands of distinct CDR3 sequences, with 15% to 19% as singletons. Hyperthyroidism in the patients, aged 18 to 65, was newly diagnosed and under 2 months in duration. The diagnoses drew upon clinical symptoms, serum thyroxine and TRAb, thyroid ultrasound and orbital computed tomography. V was pared by 5 bases and J by 5 bases, with 7 bases of the junction left unmatched. The CDR3 runs to 16 residues. Germline loops: CDR1 MDHEN, CDR2 SYDVKM.

This receptor was taken from a woman between 18 and 29 years old with Graves' hyperthyroidism. The chain joins TRBV28 to TRBJ2-1, with 12 positions matching TRBD2. Material: blood. The CDR3 bases are TGTGCCAGCAGTCCCCTCGGACTAGCGGGAAACAATGAGCAGTTCTTC. Its protein product is CASSPLGLAGNNEQFF. The full variable domain, in which reference TRBV28 and TRBJ2-1 provide the parts outside the CDR3, is DVKVTQSSRYLVKRTGEKVFLECVQDMDHENMFWYRQDPGLGLRLIYFSYDVKMKEKGDIPEGYSVSREKKERFSLILESASTNQTSMYLCASSPLGLAGNNEQFFGPGTRLTVL.